Reported below is one T cell receptor (beta chain). Its antigen is not identified. These data come from a study of cytomegalovirus exposure and HLA in healthy donors. The PCR ran on 60 Vbeta and 13 Jbeta primers. The method was immunoSEQ multiplex PCR; TCRdb's version includes in-frame clones alone and lacks a portion of them. The sample includes 90,000 to 110,000 clones, around 80% seen only once; the top ten take roughly 2.1%. Study outcomes and limitations: There was a cluster of highly shared sequence variants that was likely a sequencing artifact. Later analysis showed most CMV-associated TCR beta chains appearing HLA-restricted.

CDR1 MGHRA and CDR2 YSYEKL come from the germline V gene. The J segment lost 2 bases and the V segment lost 4 bases, leaving 1 base of the junction unmatched. The CDR3 length is 14 residues. The receptor was derived from a man between 25 and 39 years old in good health and CMV-seronegative. The chain couples TRBV4-1 to TRBJ2-7, with 11 bases matching TRBD2. The sequenced sample was PBMCs. CDR3 sequence: CASSPGLAAYEQYF. For the CDR3, the DNA is TGCGCCAGCAGCCCGGGACTAGCGGCCTACGAGCAGTACTTC.